Shown below are 19 T cell receptor beta chains from a single sample sequenced in a study of early T cells in non-severe SARS-CoV-2 infection. TCRdb recomputed calls from the 5' RACE reads with MiXCR, one row per CDR3 protein. The sample contains about 19,000 distinct CDR3 sequences, 4.5% to 6.5% of which appear only once. Sequenced material: whole blood. The receptors stem from an adult who was a healthcare worker with PCR-confirmed SARS-CoV-2 infection or an uninfected control (not recorded which).

This clonotype was detected ten times or more. This chain uses TRBV30 with TRBJ1-5; 9 bases align to TRBD1. Unmatched junction bases numbered 5, after V lost 5 bases and J lost 6 bases. There are 13 residues in the CDR3. Germline loops: CDR1 GTSNPN, CDR2 SVGIG (reference sequence). This CDR3 is CAWGGQGSQPQHF. Written as DNA, the CDR3 is TGTGCCTGGGGGGGACAGGGTAGTCAGCCCCAGCATTTT.

This clonotype was observed at least ten times. V usage is TRBV5-1 and J usage is TRBJ1-2; 9 bases map to TRBD1. From germline, CDR1 is SGHRS and CDR2 YFSETQ. V gave up 5 bases and J gave up 3 bases; unmatched junction bases: 2. This CDR3 has 13 residues. Here the CDR3 DNA reads TGCGCCAGCAGAAGGGACAGGGACTATGGCTACACCTTC. It is translated as CASRRDRDYGYTF.

This clonotype qualifies as medium-sized. The J gene is TRBJ1-1, the V gene TRBV10-1; D is unresolved. Germline V CDR1 and CDR2: WNHNN, SYGVQD (reference sequence). The germline V and J ends were trimmed by 0 bases and 7 bases, with 12 bases remaining between them. The CDR3 is made up of 14 amino acids. This CDR3 reads CASSESGSRGEAFF. CDR3 nucleotides: TGCGCCAGCAGTGAGTCAGGGTCCCGGGGTGAAGCTTTCTTT.

This clonotype was detected many times. CDR3 nucleotide sequence: TGCGCCAGCAGCCATCGGGACTCCCTGAACACCGGGGAGCTGTTTTTT. Translating gives CASSHRDSLNTGELFF. The chain employs TRBV4-1 and TRBJ2-2, with a weak D call TRBD2 (6 bases). Per germline, CDR1 MGHRA and CDR2 YSYEKL. Trimming took off 3 bases at V and 1 base at J, with 12 bases between the two ends. The CDR3 has 16 residues.

Many counts were recorded for this clonotype. The genes are TRBV10-1 and TRBJ2-1; D gene unclear. The CDR3 has 17 amino acids. CDR1 is WNHNN and CDR2 is SYGVQD in the germline V gene (reference sequence). The V and J ends lost 3 bases and 0 bases respectively, with 15 bases between them. The CDR3 DNA follows: TGCGCCAGCAGTGATGCTCGGGTAGGTAGCTCCTACAATGAGCAGTTCTTC. Translation: CASSDARVGSSYNEQFF.

This clonotype was detected ten times or more. This chain links TRBV11-2 with TRBJ2-1, with 7 nucleotides matching TRBD1. CDR1 SGHAT and CDR2 FQNNGV come from the germline V gene. V trimming: 5 bases; J trimming: 14 bases; junction bases outside the gene matches: 9. This CDR3 has 12 amino acids. The CDR3 sequence: CASSGYRDSEFF. The CDR3 DNA is TGTGCCAGCAGCGGGTACCGGGACAGTGAGTTCTTC.

This clonotype was seen a few times. The DNA of the CDR3 is TGTGCCAGCAGCTTAGACTTGCGGGAGGACCAAGAGACCCAGTACTTC. Protein product: CASSLDLREDQETQYF. The J gene is TRBJ2-5, the V gene TRBV7-8, with 8 bases fitting TRBD2. The CDR3 loop spans 16 amino acids. Germline-derived CDR1 and CDR2 are SGHVS and FQNEAQ. V gave up 1 base and J gave up 0 bases; unmatched junction bases: 4.

This clonotype showed up many times. The chain joins TRBV14 to TRBJ2-1; TRBD2 matches at 8 bases. This CDR3 contains 14 residues. Trimming took 3 bases from V and 9 from J; bases not matched to a gene: 7. Germline assignment: CDR1 SGHDN and CDR2 FVKESK. In DNA form, the CDR3 reads TGTGCCAGCAGCCAGCAAACCGCGGGGGGTGAGCAGTTCTTC. Amino acid sequence: CASSQQTAGGEQFF.

Judged by abundance, this clonotype is medium-sized. The genes are TRBV10-2 and TRBJ2-7; D ambiguous. V lost 0 bases, J lost 6 bases, and 12 bases lay in between. Germline loops: CDR1 WSHSY, CDR2 SAAADI. CDR3 length equals 14 residues. CDR3 DNA sequence: TGCGCCAGCAGTGAGTCTACCAGAGGACCCGAGCAGTACTTC. Translating gives CASSESTRGPEQYF.

This clonotype was seen at least ten times. This sequence joins TRBV19 and TRBJ2-2; no clear D gene. The V end was cut by 4 bases, the J end by 7 bases, with 16 bases between. Germline loops: CDR1 LNHDA, CDR2 SQIVND (reference sequence). The CDR3 has 15 amino acids. The CDR3 here is CASSRARFDFGELFF. CDR3 coding DNA: TGTGCCAGTAGTAGGGCTAGATTTGACTTCGGGGAGCTGTTTTTT.

In this sample, this clonotype turned up many times. CDR3 bases: TGTGCCAGCAGCAACCATTGGGGGGCAGTCAGTAGGCAGTACTTC. It encodes CASSNHWGAVSRQYF. The V call is TRBV21-1, the J call TRBJ2-7; the table's D call, TRBD1, has no DNA check behind it. TRBV21-1 is reported as a pseudogene. This CDR3 spans 15 amino acids.

This sequence joins TRBV5-1 and TRBJ1-4; no clear D gene. The CDR3 has 12 amino acids. Trimming took off 0 bases at V and 8 bases at J, with 5 bases between the two ends. The germline V gene has CDR1 SGHRS and CDR2 YFSETQ. CDR3 DNA: TGCGCCAGCAGCTTGGCGGGCGAAAAACTGTTTTTT. It is translated as CASSLAGEKLFF.

This clonotype was observed at least ten times. This chain joins TRBV30 and TRBJ1-6; D is possibly TRBD1 (5 bases). Trimming took 3 bases from V and 5 from J, leaving 11 bases between them. This CDR3 comprises 14 residues. Germline CDR1 and CDR2: GTSNPN and SVGIG (reference sequence). The CDR3 loop is CAWSDRGDNSPLHF. The CDR3 coding sequence is TGTGCCTGGAGCGACCGAGGGGATAATTCACCCCTCCACTTT.

This clonotype has ten or more counts. The chain has TRBV7-8 and TRBJ2-2; D gene ambiguous. Trimming removed 5 bases at V and 6 bases at J, with 16 bases between. The V gene's germline CDR1 is SGHVS and CDR2 FQNEAQ. The CDR3 has 15 amino acids. The CDR3 DNA is TGTGCCAGCAGCCTCTTCGTCCAGGTGGCCGGGGAGCTGTTTTTT. Its translation is CASSLFVQVAGELFF. Full variable domain (outside the CDR3, taken from reference TRBV7-8 and TRBJ2-2): GAGVSQSPRYKVAKRGQDVALRCDPISGHVSLFWYQQALGQGPEFLTYFQNEAQLDKSGLPSDRFFAERPEGSVSTLKIQRTQQEDSAVYLCASSLFVQVAGELFFGEGSRLTVL.

This clonotype was detected a few times. The CDR3 sequence is CSASPRGGKDTQYF. In DNA form, the CDR3 reads TGCAGTGCCTCTCCGAGGGGTGGCAAAGATACGCAGTATTTT. The chain carries TRBV20-1 and TRBJ2-3; D may be TRBD1 or TRBD2 (5 bases each). The CDR3 sequence is 14 residues long. Germline values: CDR1 DFQATT, CDR2 SNEGSKA (reference sequence). Trimming pared 6 bases from V and 5 bases from J, leaving 18 bases between.

This clonotype was counted many times. This chain uses TRBV30 with TRBJ2-1; D uncertain. The germline CDR1 and CDR2 sequences are GTSNPN and SVGIG (reference sequence). V was clipped by 4 bases and J by 4 bases, with 17 bases between them. CDR3 length: 15 residues. The CDR3 spells CAWTLGDLRYNEQFF. CDR3 DNA sequence: TGTGCCTGGACTCTAGGCGACTTAAGGTACAATGAGCAGTTCTTC.

Within the sample, this clonotype is medium-sized. This sequence joins TRBV20-1 and TRBJ2-7; D call uncertain. This CDR3 spans 11 amino acids. In germline, CDR1 is DFQATT, CDR2 SNEGSKA (reference sequence). V was pared by 3 bases and J by 5 bases, with 8 bases between. The CDR3 reads CSASPRDEQYF. CDR3 coding DNA: TGCAGTGCTAGTCCCCGAGACGAGCAGTACTTC.

This clonotype is categorized as medium-sized. The gene calls are TRBV5-1 and TRBJ1-1; TRBD1 agrees at 9 bases. CDR1 is SGHRS and CDR2 is YFSETQ in the germline V gene. The CDR3 is 17 amino acids. Trimming took 4 bases from V and 5 from J; bases not matched to a gene: 15. In DNA form, the CDR3 reads TGCGCCAGCAGCGATGGCTCCGGGACAGGGTATAGGACTGAAGCTTTCTTT. It translates to CASSDGSGTGYRTEAFF.

By share, this clonotype ranks as medium-sized. This rearrangement joins TRBV11-2 to TRBJ2-3; D uncertain. The CDR3 consists of 14 residues. V was trimmed by 5 bases and J by 4 bases, leaving 13 bases between them. Per the germline V gene, CDR1 is SGHAT and CDR2 is FQNNGV. The CDR3 protein is CASSPARVADTQYF. For the CDR3, the DNA is TGTGCCAGCAGCCCGGCCCGGGTCGCAGATACGCAGTATTTT. Filled out from reference TRBV11-2 and TRBJ2-3, the complete variable domain reads EAGVAQSPRYKIIEKRQSVAFWCNPISGHATLYWYQQILGQGPKLLIQFQNNGVVDDSQLPKDRFSAERLKGVDSTLKIQPAKLEDSAVYLCASSPARVADTQYFGPGTRLTVL.